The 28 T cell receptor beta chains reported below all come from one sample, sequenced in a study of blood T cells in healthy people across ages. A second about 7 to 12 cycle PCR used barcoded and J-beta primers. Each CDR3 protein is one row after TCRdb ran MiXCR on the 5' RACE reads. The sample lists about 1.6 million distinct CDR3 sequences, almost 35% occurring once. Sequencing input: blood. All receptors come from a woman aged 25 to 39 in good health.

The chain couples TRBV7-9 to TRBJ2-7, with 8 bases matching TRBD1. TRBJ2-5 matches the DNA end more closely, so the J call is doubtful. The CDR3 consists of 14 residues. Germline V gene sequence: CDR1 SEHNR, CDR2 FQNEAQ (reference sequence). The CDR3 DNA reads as TGTGCCAGCAGCATACAGGGGGTGGGACAGACCCAGTACTTC. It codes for CASSIQGVGQTQYF.

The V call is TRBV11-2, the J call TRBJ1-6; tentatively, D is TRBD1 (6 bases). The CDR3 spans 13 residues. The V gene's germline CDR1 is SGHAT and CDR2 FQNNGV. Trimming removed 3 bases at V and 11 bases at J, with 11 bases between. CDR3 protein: CASSLTGKTPLHF. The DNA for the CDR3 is TGTGCCAGCAGCTTGACAGGAAAGACACCCCTCCACTTT.

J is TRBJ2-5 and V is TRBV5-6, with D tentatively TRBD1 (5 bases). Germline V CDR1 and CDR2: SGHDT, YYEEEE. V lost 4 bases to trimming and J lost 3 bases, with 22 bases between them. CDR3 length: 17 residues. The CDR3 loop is CASSPSGAYIMEETQYF. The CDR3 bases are TGTGCCAGCAGCCCCAGTGGGGCCTATATAATGGAAGAGACCCAGTACTTC.

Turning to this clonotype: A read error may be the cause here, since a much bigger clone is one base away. The CDR3 reads CTSKRGALNTGELFF. The CDR3 DNA reads TGTACCAGCAAGCGGGGGGCCTTGAACACCGGGGAGCTGTTTTTT. V gene TRBV6-5 combines with J gene TRBJ2-2; 9 positions match TRBD2. CDR1 is MNHEY, CDR2 SVGAGI, per germline. There are 15 residues in the CDR3.

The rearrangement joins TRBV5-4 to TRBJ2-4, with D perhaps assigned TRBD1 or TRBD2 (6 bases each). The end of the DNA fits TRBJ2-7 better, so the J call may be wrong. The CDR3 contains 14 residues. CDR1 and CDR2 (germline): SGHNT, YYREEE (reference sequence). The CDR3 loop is CASSIRGGSYEQYF. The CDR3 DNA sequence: TGTGCCAGCAGCATCAGGGGAGGAAGCTACGAGCAGTACTTC.

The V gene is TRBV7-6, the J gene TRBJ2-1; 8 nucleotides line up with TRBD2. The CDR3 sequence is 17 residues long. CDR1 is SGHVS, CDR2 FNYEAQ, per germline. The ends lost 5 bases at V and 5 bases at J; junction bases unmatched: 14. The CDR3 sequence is CASSRGSSGSLDNEQFF. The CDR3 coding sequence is TGTGCCAGCAGCCGCGGGTCTAGCGGGTCTTTGGACAATGAGCAGTTCTTC.

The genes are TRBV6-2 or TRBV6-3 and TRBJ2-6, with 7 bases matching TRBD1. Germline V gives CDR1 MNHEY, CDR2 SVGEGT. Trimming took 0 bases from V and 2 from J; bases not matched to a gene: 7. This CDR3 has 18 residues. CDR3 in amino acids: CASSYSGGLFAGANVLTF. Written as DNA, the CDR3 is TGTGCCAGCAGTTACTCAGGGGGCTTATTTGCTGGGGCCAACGTCCTGACTTTC.

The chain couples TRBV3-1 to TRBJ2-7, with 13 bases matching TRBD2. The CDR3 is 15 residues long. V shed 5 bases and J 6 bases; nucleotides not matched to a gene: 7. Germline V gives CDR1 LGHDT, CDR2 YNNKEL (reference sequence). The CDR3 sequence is CASSYGLAGETEQYF. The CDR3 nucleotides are TGTGCCAGCAGCTACGGACTAGCGGGAGAAACCGAGCAGTACTTC.

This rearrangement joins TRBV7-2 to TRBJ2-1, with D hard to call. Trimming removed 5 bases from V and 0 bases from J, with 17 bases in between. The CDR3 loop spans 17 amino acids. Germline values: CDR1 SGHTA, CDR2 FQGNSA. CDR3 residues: CASSPNWRTPSYNEQFF. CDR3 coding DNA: TGTGCCAGCAGCCCGAACTGGCGGACGCCCTCCTACAATGAGCAGTTCTTC.

Here the CDR3 reads CASSSLINTGTKFF. CDR3 coding DNA: TGCGCCAGCAGCTCCCTTATTAACACAGGGACCAAGTTCTTC. V gene TRBV5-1 combines with J gene TRBJ2-1; the D gene is possibly TRBD1 (6 bases). The V end was cut by 3 bases, the J end by 14 bases, with 21 bases between. CDR1 is SGHRS, CDR2 YFSETQ, per germline. The CDR3 runs 14 residues.

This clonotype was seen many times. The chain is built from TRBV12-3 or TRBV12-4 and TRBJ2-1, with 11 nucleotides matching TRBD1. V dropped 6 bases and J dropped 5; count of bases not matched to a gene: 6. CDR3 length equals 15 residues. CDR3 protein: CASSLGQGAHNEQFF. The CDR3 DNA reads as TGTGCCAGCAGCCTTGGACAGGGGGCCCACAATGAGCAGTTCTTC.

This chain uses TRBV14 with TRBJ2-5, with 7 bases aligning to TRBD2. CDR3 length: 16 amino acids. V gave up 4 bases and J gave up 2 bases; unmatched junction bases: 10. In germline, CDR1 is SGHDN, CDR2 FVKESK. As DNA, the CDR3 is TGTGCCAGCAGCCGGACGACGGGAGGTGATCAAGAGACCCAGTACTTC. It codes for CASSRTTGGDQETQYF.

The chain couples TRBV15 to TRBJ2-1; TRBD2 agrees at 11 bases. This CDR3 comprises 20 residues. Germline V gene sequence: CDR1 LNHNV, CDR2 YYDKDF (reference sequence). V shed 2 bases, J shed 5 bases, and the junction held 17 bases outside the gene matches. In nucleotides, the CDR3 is TGTGCCACCAGCAGACACACCGGGACTAGCGGACCTTTGGGCCACAATGAGCAGTTCTTC. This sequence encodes CATSRHTGTSGPLGHNEQFF.

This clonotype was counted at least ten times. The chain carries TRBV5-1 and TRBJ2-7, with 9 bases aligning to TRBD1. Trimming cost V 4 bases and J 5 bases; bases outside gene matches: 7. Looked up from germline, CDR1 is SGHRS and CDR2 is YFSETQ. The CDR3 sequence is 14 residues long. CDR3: CASSLGQGRDEQYF. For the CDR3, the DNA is TGCGCCAGCAGCCTGGGACAGGGACGTGACGAGCAGTACTTC.

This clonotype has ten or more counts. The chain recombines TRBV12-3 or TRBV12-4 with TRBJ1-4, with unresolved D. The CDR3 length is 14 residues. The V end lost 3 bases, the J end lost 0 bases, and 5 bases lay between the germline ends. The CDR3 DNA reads TGTGCCAGCAGTTTTTCTGCAACTAATGAAAAACTGTTTTTT. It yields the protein CASSFSATNEKLFF.

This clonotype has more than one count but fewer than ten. The CDR3 DNA reads TGTGCCAGCAGCTTACAGGGACAGCTTCACTATGGCTACACCTTC. The encoded protein is CASSLQGQLHYGYTF. The chain links TRBV7-8 to TRBJ1-2, with 7 nucleotides matching TRBD1. V lost 2 bases to trimming and J lost 3 bases; unmatched junction nucleotides: 6. The CDR3 covers 15 residues. CDR1 SGHVS and CDR2 FQNEAQ come from the germline V gene.

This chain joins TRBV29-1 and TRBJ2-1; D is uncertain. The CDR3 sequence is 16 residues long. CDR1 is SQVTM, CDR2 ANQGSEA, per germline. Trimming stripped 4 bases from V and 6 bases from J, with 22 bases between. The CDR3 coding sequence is TGCAGCGTTGTAGGGCCCCGCGAGTCCCCAGGCAATGAGCAGTTCTTC. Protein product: CSVVGPRESPGNEQFF.

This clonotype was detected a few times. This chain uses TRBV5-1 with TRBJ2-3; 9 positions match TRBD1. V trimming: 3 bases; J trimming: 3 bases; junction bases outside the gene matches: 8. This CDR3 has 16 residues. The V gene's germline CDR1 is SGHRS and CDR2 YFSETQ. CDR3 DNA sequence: TGCGCCAGCAGCTACCAGCCGGGACAGGGAACAGATACGCAGTATTTT. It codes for CASSYQPGQGTDTQYF.

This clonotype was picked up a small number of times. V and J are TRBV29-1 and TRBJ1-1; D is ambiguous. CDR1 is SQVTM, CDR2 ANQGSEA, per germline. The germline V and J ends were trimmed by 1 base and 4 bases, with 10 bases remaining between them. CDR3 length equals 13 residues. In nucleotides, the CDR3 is TGCAGCGTTGAAGGCCGGATGGCCACTGAAGCTTTCTTT. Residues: CSVEGRMATEAFF.

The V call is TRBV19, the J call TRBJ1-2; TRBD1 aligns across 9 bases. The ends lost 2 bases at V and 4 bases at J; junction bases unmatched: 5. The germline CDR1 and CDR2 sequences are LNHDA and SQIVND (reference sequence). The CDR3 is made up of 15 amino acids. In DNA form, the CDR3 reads TGTGCCAGTAGTATATCGGGACAGGGACTCTATGGCTACACCTTC. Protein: CASSISGQGLYGYTF.

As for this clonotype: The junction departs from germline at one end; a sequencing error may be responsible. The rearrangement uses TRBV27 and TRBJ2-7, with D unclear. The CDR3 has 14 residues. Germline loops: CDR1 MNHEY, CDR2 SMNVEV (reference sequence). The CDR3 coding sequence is TGTGTCAGCAGCCCAAGTAATGGGCCCTACGAGCAGTACTTC. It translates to CVSSPSNGPYEQYF.

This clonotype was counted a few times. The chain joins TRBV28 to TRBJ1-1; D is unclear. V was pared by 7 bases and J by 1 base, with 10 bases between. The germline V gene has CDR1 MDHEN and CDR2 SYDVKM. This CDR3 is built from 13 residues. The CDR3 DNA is TGTGCCAGCATACTCGCAGCGAACACTGAAGCTTTCTTT. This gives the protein CASILAANTEAFF.

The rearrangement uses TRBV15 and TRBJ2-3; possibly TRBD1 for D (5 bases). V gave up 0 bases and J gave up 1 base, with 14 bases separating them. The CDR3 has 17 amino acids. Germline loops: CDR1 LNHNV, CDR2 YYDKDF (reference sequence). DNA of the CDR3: TGTGCCACCAGCAGAGAGGGTTGGGGCATTGGCACAGATACGCAGTATTTT. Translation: CATSREGWGIGTDTQYF.

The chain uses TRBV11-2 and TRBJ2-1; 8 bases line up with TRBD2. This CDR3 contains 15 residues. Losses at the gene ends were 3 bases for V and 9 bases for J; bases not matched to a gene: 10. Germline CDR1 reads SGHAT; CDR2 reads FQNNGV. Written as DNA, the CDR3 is TGTGCCAGCAGCTTGGGGCTTAACGGGGGGGGTGAGCAGTTCTTC. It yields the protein CASSLGLNGGGEQFF.

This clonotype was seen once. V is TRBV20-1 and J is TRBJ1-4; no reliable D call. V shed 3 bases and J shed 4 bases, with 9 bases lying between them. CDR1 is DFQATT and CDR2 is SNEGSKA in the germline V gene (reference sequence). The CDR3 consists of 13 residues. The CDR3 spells CSARGDINEKLFF. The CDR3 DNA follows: TGCAGTGCTAGGGGCGACATTAATGAAAAACTGTTTTTT.

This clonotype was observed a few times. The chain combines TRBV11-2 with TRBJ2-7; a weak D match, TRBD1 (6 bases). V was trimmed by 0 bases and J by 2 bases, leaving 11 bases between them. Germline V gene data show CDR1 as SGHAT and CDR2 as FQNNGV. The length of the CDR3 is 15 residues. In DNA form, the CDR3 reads TGTGCCAGCAGCTTAGACCCGGGACAAACCTACGAGCAGTACTTC. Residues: CASSLDPGQTYEQYF.

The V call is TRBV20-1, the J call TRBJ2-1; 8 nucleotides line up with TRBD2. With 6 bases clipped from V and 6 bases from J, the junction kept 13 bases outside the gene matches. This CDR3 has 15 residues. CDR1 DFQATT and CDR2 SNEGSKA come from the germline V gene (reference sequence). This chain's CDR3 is CSALSGAGVPNEQFF. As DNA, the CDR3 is TGCAGTGCCCTATCGGGAGCGGGAGTCCCCAATGAGCAGTTCTTC.

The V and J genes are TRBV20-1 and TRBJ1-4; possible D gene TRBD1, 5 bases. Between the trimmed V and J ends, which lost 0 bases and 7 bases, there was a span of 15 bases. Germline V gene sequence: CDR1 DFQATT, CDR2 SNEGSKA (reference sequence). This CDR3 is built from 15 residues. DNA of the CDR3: TGCAGTGCTAGAGAGGAGGGACGGGGATCTGAAAAACTGTTTTTT. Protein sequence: CSAREEGRGSEKLFF.